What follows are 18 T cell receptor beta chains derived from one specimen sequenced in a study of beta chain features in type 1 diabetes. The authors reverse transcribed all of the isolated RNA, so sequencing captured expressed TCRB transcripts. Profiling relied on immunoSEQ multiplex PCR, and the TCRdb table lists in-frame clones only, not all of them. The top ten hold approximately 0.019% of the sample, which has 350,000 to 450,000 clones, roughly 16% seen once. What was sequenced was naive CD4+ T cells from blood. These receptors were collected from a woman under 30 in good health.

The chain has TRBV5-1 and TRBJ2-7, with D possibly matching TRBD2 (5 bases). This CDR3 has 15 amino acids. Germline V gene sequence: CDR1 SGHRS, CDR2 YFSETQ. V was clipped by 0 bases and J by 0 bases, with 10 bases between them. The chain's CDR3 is CASSLVGGSSYEQYF. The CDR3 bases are TGCGCCAGCAGCTTGGTTGGAGGCAGCTCCTACGAGCAGTACTTC.

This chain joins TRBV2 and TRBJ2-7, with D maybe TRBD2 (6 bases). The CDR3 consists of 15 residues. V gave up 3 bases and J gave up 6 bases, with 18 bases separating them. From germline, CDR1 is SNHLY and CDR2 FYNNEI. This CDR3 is CASSDRTQGGSEQYF. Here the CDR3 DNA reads TGTGCCAGCAGTGACCGGACGCAGGGAGGTTCCGAGCAGTACTTC.

Here the CDR3 DNA reads TGTGCCAGCAGCTACCGACTAGCGCCGACCTACGAGCAGTACTTC. It specifies CASSYRLAPTYEQYF. This chain uses TRBV13 with TRBJ2-7, with 8 bases fitting TRBD2. The germline V gene encodes CDR1 PRHDT and CDR2 FYEKMQ (reference sequence). The V and J ends lost 4 bases and 2 bases, in that order; junction bases with no gene match: 7. The CDR3 is 15 amino acids. The full variable domain, rest sourced from reference TRBV13 and TRBJ2-7, is AAGVIQSPRHLIKEKRETATLKCYPIPRHDTVYWYQQGPGQDPQFLISFYEKMQSDKGSIPDRFSAQQFSDYHSELNMSSLELGDSALYFCASSYRLAPTYEQYFGPGTRLTVT.

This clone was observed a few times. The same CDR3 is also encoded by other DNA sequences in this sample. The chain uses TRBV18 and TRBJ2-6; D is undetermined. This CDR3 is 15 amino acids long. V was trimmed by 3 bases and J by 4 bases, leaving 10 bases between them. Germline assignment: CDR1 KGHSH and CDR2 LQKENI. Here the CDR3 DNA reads TGTGCCAGCTCACCGAGTGAAGCAGGGGCCAACGTCCTGACTTTC. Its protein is CASSPSEAGANVLTF.

The CDR3 bases are TGTGCCAGTAGCCGACAGGGGCGGACCGGGGAGCTGTTTTTT. It encodes CASSRQGRTGELFF. The V gene is TRBV19, the J gene TRBJ2-2; TRBD1 matches 8 bases. Trimming cost V 6 bases and J 5 bases; bases outside gene matches: 5. Per the germline V gene, CDR1 is LNHDA and CDR2 is SQIVND (reference sequence). The CDR3 has 14 amino acids.

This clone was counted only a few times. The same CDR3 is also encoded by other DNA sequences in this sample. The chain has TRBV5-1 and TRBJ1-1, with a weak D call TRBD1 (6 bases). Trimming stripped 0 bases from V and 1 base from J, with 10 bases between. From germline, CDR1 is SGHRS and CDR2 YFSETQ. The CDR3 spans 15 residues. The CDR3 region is CASSLARGGNTEAFF. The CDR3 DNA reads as TGCGCCAGCAGCTTGGCCAGAGGGGGGAACACTGAAGCTTTCTTT.

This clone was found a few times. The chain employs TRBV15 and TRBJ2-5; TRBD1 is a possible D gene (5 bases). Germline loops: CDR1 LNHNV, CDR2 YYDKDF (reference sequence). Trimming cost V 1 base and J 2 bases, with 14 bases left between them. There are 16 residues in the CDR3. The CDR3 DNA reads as TGTGCCACCAGCAGAGGTGGCAGGACACGACAAGAGACCCAGTACTTC. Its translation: CATSRGGRTRQETQYF.

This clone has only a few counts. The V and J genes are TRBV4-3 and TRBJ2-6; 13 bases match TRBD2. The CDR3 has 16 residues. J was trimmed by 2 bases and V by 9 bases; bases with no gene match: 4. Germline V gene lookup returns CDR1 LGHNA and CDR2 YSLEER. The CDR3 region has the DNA TGCGCCAGTGGACTAGCGGGAGTAGCTGGGGCCAACGTCCTGACTTTC. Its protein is CASGLAGVAGANVLTF.

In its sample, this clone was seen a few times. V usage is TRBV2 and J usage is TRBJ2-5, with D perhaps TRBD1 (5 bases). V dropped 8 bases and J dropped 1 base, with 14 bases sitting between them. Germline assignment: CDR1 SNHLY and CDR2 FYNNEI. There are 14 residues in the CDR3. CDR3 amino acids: CASPDSPTQETQYF. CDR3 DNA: TGTGCCAGCCCAGACAGCCCGACCCAAGAGACCCAGTACTTC.

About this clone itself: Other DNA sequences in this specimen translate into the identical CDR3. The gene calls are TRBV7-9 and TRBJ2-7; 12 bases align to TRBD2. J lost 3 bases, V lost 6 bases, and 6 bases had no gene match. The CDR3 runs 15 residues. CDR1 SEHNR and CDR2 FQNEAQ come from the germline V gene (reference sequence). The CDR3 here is CASSPPSGRGYEQYF. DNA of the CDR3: TGTGCCAGCAGTCCCCCTAGCGGGAGGGGCTACGAGCAGTACTTC.

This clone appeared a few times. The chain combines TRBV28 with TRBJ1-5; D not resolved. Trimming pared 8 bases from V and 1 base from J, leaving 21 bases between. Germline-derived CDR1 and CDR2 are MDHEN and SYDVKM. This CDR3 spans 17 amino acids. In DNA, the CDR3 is TGTGCCAGCGCTATGGACGGGTGGAGGCGCAGCAATCAGCCCCAGCATTTT. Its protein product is CASAMDGWRRSNQPQHF.

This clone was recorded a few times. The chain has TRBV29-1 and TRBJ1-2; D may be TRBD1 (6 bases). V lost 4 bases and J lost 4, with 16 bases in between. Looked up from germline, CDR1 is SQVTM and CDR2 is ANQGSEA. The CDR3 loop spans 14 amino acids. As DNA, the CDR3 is TGCAGCGTTGCCAAAAGACAGGTACCCTATGGCTACACCTTC. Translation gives CSVAKRQVPYGYTF.

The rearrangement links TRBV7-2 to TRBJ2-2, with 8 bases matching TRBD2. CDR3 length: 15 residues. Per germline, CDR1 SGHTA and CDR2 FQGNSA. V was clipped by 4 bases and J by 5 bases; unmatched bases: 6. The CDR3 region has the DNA TGTGCCAGCAGCTGGACTAGCCTTATTACCGGGGAGCTGTTTTTT. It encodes CASSWTSLITGELFF.

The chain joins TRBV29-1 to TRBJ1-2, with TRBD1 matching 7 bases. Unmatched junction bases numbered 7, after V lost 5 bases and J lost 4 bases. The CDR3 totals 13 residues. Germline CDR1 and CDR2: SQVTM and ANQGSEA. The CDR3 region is CSVLGQDRYGYTF. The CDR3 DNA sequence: TGCAGCGTTCTCGGACAGGACCGCTATGGCTACACCTTC. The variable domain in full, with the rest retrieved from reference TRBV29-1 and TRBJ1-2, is SAVISQKPSRDICQRGTSLTIQCQVDSQVTMMFWYRQQPGQSLTLIATANQGSEATYESGFVIDKFPISRPNLTFSTLTVSNMSPEDSSIYLCSVLGQDRYGYTFGSGTRLTVV.

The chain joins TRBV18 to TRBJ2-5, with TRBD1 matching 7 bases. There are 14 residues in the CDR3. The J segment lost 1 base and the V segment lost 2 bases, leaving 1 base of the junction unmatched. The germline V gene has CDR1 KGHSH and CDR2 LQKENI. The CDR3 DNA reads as TGTGCCAGCTCACCAGGGACAGTCCAAGAGACCCAGTACTTC. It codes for CASSPGTVQETQYF.

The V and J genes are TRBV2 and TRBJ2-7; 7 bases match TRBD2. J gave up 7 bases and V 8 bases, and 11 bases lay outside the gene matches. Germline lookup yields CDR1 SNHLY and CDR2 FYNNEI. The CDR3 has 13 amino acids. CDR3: CASEGNPGGEQYF. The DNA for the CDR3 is TGTGCCAGCGAGGGTAACCCCGGGGGGGAGCAGTACTTC.

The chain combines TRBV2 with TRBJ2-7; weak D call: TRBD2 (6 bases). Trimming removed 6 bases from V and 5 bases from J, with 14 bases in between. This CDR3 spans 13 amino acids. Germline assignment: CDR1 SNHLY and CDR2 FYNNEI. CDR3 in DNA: TGTGCCAGCAGCGTGACTAGTGTCCACGAGCAGTACTTC. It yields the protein CASSVTSVHEQYF.

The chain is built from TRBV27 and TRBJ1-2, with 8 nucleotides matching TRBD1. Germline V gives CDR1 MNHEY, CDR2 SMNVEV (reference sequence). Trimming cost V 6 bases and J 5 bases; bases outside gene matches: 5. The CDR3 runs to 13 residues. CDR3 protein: CASSTGGKYGYTF. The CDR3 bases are TGTGCCAGCAGCACAGGGGGTAAATATGGCTACACCTTC.